The sequence of this T cell receptor beta chain was determined in a study of glioma-infiltrating T cells (dated by TCRdb to about 2016). Study-level background: TCR alpha- and beta-chain repertoires were sequenced from glioma tissue, non-neoplastic brain tissue and matched peripheral blood mononuclear cells. Three low-grade glioma patients, 7 or 8 primary glioblastoma patients and three non-glioma patients contributing non-neoplastic brain tissue were included in the paired cohort. To measure divergence between tissue and blood T-cell populations, each tissue-infiltrating repertoire was compared with the peripheral blood repertoire of the same patient.

Findings and caveats that apply to the study as a whole: Very few CDR3 sequences were shared between tissue and blood, attributed to high CDR3 diversity and limited sampling. Small numbers underpinned the group comparisons: 8 or 9 glioblastoma patients, three low-grade glioma patients and three non-neoplastic patients. VJ-independent divergence between tissue and blood was below expectation in non-neoplastic patients but above expectation in all gliomas, especially low-grade gliomas.

From the germline V gene (reference sequence), CDR1 is MNHEY and CDR2 is SMNVEV. Including both end residues, the CDR3 is 13 amino acids long. The iRepertoire nested amplicon-rescue multiplex PCR (arm-PCR) platform was used to amplify TCR alpha and beta CDR3 regions from RNA. The input for one-step reverse transcription and amplification was roughly 85-400 ng of tissue mRNA or PBMC total RNA. After bead purification, a secondary multiplex PCR added Illumina adapters, and libraries were gel-purified between 200 and 400 bp. Libraries carried internal 6-nucleotide barcodes used for demultiplexing. Libraries were sequenced on an Illumina MiSeq with 2x220 or 2x250 nucleotide paired-end reads. From the authors' description of their analysis: Paired reads were merged using FLASH 1.2.11 and were aligned to the GRCh37 human genome using BWA-MEM, after which TRA and TRB reads were extracted. For V and J assignment, an IMGT-derived reference of cassette sequences and CDR3 motifs that included pseudogenes was used. Reads were translated in three frames, and productive CDR3s were defined by a C…FGXG motif without stop codons. A clonotype was defined as a unique combination of a V-J cassette pair and a CDR3 amino acid sequence. Hamming distance filtering was applied to reads, with thresholds set by the sequence error rate of each sample in mapped regions. TCRdb reanalyzed the raw reads on its own, using fastp at Q25 for trimming and MiXCR for clone calling, and kept in-frame beta chains. Each entry is one CDR3 protein sequence, shown with its most common DNA and genes. The V and J calls reflect TCRdb's pipeline rather than the authors' work. This sample has some 190,000 distinct CDR3 sequences in its table, and over 25% of those were observed once. The top ten constitute 20% of the sample.

For this clonotype: This receptor's antigen is unknown. It is likely a read error, because the conserved phenylalanine at the end of the CDR3 is missing. Because the CDR3's place on the DNA is in doubt, the DNA is left out and the CDR3 is given as listed by TCRdb.

The sequence was collected from a human donor with low-grade glioma or glioblastoma, undergoing nonglioma brain surgery, or in good health (not recorded which). The chain couples TRBV27 to TRBJ1-2; the D call in the table, TRBD1, was not verified against the DNA. The sequenced sample consisted of glioma tissue, nonneoplastic brain tissue, or PBMCs (not recorded which). The CDR3 here reads CASSSTGFTGYTL.